This T cell receptor (beta chain) appears in the sequencing data of a study of PD-1 blockade in mismatch repair-deficient tumors. This table comes from immunoSEQ multiplex PCR, and its TCRdb copy is limited to in-frame clones, with some not included. Here the sample spans about 130,000 clones, roughly 90% being singletons. This CDR3 is 12 amino acids long. The germline V gene has CDR1 SEHNR and CDR2 FQNEAQ (reference sequence). V dropped 5 bases and J dropped 6; count of bases not matched to a gene: 4. This clone has only one observation. Its target is not known. Study-wide results and caveats: Rapid post-treatment expansion, then contraction, generally preceding radiologic response, marked tumor-resident clones.

This TCR derives from an adult with mismatch repair-deficient cancer. The chain employs TRBV7-9 and TRBJ2-7, with TRBD1 matching over 7 bases. Sample: peripheral blood, taken roughly 67 weeks after starting pembrolizumab. DNA of the CDR3: TGTGCCAGCAGCCCACAGGGGACCGAGCAGTACTTC. Translation gives CASSPQGTEQYF.